This T cell receptor (beta chain) was captured by sequencing in a study of blood T cell repertoires in COVID-19. Across the study: The United States, Italy and Spain were the sources of the acute and convalescent COVID-19 samples. Sources were T cells, B-cell-depleted T cells, or PBMCs; the material itself was cDNA or gDNA.

V gave up 3 bases and J gave up 4 bases; unmatched junction bases: 14. Germline V gene sequence: CDR1 DFQATT, CDR2 SNEGSKA (reference sequence). This CDR3 is built from 17 residues. Assay: immunoSEQ multiplex PCR; the TCRdb copy retains only in-frame clones and omits some. The sample yields under 450,000 clones, around 91% seen once. V usage is TRBV20-1 and J usage is TRBJ2-2; 7 positions match TRBD2. The TCR was taken from a woman aged 40 to 49 with COVID-19, enrolled during active disease. Sequenced: peripheral blood. CDR3 protein: CSASKTSSGRSTGELFF. The CDR3 DNA reads TGCAGTGCTAGTAAGACTAGCTCTGGAAGGAGCACCGGGGAGCTGTTTTTT.